This TCR beta chain was retrieved from a study of regulatory T cells in long-lasting Graves disease. The sample's time point: newly diagnosed GD, antithyroid drugs for less than 3 months. The TCR library was made from RNA that had been extracted from PBMCs in TRIzol. The sample holds a few counts of this clonotype. Antigen specificity is unknown. Overall study results and limits: Persistent disease was associated with favored TRBV28 usage and with favored use of TRBJ1-2 and TRBJ2-5.

CDR1 and CDR2 (germline): SGHTA, FQGNSA. After removal of 4 bases from V and 5 bases from J, the junction contained 9 bases not matched to a gene. CDR3 length: 15 amino acids. Arm-PCR of CDR3 regions and iRepertoire HTBI primers were the basis on which TCR beta libraries were built. TCRdb processed the multiplex PCR reads anew with MiXCR; each CDR3 protein has one entry. The table shows about 220,000 distinct CDR3 sequences, with about 19% occurring only once. These data also featured in a second study, about T cells in Graves' hyperthyroidism and ophthalmopathy. This second report adds: Using 13 V-J features, a model discriminated ophthalmopathy from stable hyperthyroidism.

This clonotype was obtained from a woman aged 25 to 39 with Graves disease. The chain combines TRBV7-2 with TRBJ2-5; 8 bases match TRBD2. The specimen was peripheral blood mononuclear cells (PBMCs), collected at new diagnosis, from a patient treated with antithyroid drugs. CDR3: CASSSGGGLSETQYF. The CDR3 coding sequence is TGTGCCAGCAGCTCGGGGGGGGGGCTTTCCGAGACCCAGTACTTC.